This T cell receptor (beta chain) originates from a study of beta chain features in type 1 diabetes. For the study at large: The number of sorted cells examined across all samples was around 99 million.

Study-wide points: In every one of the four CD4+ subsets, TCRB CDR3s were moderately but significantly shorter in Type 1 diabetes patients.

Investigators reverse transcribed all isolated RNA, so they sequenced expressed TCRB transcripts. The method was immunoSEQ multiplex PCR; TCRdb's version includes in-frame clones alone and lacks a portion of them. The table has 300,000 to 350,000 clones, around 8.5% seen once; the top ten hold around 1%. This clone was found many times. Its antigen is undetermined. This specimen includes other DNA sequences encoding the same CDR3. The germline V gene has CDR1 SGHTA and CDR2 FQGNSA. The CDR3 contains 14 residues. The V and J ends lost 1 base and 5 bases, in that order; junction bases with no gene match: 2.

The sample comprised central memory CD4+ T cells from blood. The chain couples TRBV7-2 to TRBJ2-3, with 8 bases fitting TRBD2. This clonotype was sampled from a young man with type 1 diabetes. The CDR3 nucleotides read TGTGCCAGCAGCTTAGGGCTAGCGGGAGATACGCAGTATTTT. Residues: CASSLGLAGDTQYF.